One and the same sample provided the 20 T cell receptor beta chains below, sequenced in a study of blood T cells in healthy people across ages. The second PCR ran about 6 to 12 cycles with a sample-barcoded 5' primer and J-beta primers. Via MiXCR, TCRdb re-called the 5' RACE reads, giving one row per CDR3 protein. The sample includes more than 1,000,000 distinct CDR3 sequences, 20% to 25% of them seen just once. The same data also contributed to another study, on T cells of mothers and their children.

The sequenced material came from blood. The receptors stem from a girl aged 2 to 9 in good health.

The gene calls are TRBV9 and TRBJ2-3; a weak D match, TRBD2 (5 bases). Deletions cut 0 bases from V and 2 bases from J, with 16 bases between. The CDR3 runs to 17 residues. CDR1 and CDR2 (germline): SGDLS, YYNGEE. The CDR3 region is CASSVEGSGMPTDTQYF. DNA of the CDR3: TGTGCCAGCAGCGTAGAAGGGTCGGGGATGCCCACAGATACGCAGTATTTT.

In regard to this clonotype: One junction end disagrees with the germline gene, perhaps due to a read error. This sequence joins TRBV5-1 and TRBJ2-5, with D tentatively TRBD1 or TRBD2 (5 bases each). CDR1 and CDR2 from the germline V gene are SGHRS and YFSETQ. CDR3 length equals 13 residues. CDR3 protein: CASSLILGETRYF. The DNA for the CDR3 is TGCGCCAGCAGCTTGATCTTGGGGGAGACCCGGTACTTC. The whole variable domain, remainder taken from reference TRBV5-1 and TRBJ2-5, is KAGVTQTPRYLIKTRGQQVTLSCSPISGHRSVSWYQQTPGQGLQFLFEYFSETQRNKGNFPGRFSGRQFSNSRSEMNVSTLELGDSALYLCASSLILGETRYFGPGTRLLVL.

This clonotype turned up a few times. This chain connects TRBV6-1 to TRBJ2-3; either TRBD1 or TRBD2 may supply D (5 bases each). The CDR3 totals 14 residues. CDR1 and CDR2 from the germline V gene are MNHNS and SASEGT. V lost 1 base, J lost 10 bases, and 15 bases lay in between. DNA of the CDR3: TGTGCCAGCAGTGAAGTCGGGGCGGCGGACGCGCAGTATTTT. This translates into CASSEVGAADAQYF.

The V and J genes are TRBV6-6 and TRBJ2-5; D unclear. Germline-derived CDR1 and CDR2 are MNHNY and SVGAGI (reference sequence). Trimming took off 5 bases at V and 8 bases at J, with 15 bases between the two ends. The CDR3 sequence is 13 residues long. The CDR3 loop is CASSPTPGGTQYF. As DNA, the CDR3 is TGTGCCAGCAGTCCCACCCCCGGTGGAACCCAGTACTTC.

The chain is built from TRBV29-1 and TRBJ2-4; D is undetermined. Germline V CDR1 and CDR2: SQVTM, ANQGSEA. V was cut by 4 bases and J by 5 bases, with 9 bases left in between. CDR3 size: 12 residues. In nucleotides, the CDR3 is TGCAGCGTTGGTCCGCAGGAAAACATTCAGTACTTC. Protein: CSVGPQENIQYF.

The chain recombines TRBV27 with TRBJ2-1; 8 nucleotides line up with TRBD1. In germline, CDR1 is MNHEY, CDR2 SMNVEV (reference sequence). The CDR3 runs 16 residues. J gave up 4 bases and V 3 bases, and 8 bases lay outside the gene matches. The CDR3 nucleotides read TGTGCCAGCAGTTTTAGGAAGAGACAGGGGTACAATGAGCAGTTCTTC. Translation gives CASSFRKRQGYNEQFF.

The J gene is TRBJ1-2, the V gene TRBV12-3 or TRBV12-4; TRBD1 might be the D (5 bases). V was clipped by 1 base and J by 6 bases, with 9 bases between them. This CDR3 has 13 residues. The CDR3 bases are TGTGCCAGCAGTTTAGGGGGCCCGGATGGCTACACCTTC. Protein sequence: CASSLGGPDGYTF.

The genes are TRBV29-1 and TRBJ1-3; D gene unclear. Germline V gives CDR1 SQVTM, CDR2 ANQGSEA. This CDR3 has 15 residues. V dropped 0 bases and J dropped 4 bases, with 13 bases sitting between them. CDR3 coding DNA: TGCAGCGTTGAAGATAGACGGATCCACGGAAACACCATATATTTT. Translation gives CSVEDRRIHGNTIYF.

The chain carries TRBV20-1 and TRBJ2-7, with D possibly being TRBD1 or TRBD2 (5 bases each). Germline lookup yields CDR1 DFQATT and CDR2 SNEGSKA (reference sequence). Trimming removed 6 bases from V and 6 bases from J, with 18 bases in between. The CDR3 extends over 13 amino acids. The CDR3, as DNA: TGCAGTGCCCTTCCTTCTCTAGGGACCGAGCAGTACTTC. This gives the protein CSALPSLGTEQYF.

The chain employs TRBV20-1 and TRBJ2-7; no clear D gene. The CDR3 is 12 residues long. The germline CDR1 and CDR2 sequences are DFQATT and SNEGSKA (reference sequence). V was shortened by 5 bases and J by 3 bases, with 11 bases between the two germline ends. CDR3 region: CSAGVGGYEQYF. DNA of the CDR3: TGCAGTGCTGGGGTAGGCGGCTACGAGCAGTACTTC.

The CDR3 nucleotides read TGCAGCGTCGTGGGGTACCATGAGCAGTTCTTC. Encoded protein: CSVVGYHEQFF. The genes are TRBV29-1 and TRBJ2-1, with D unresolved. Germline loops: CDR1 SQVTM, CDR2 ANQGSEA. The CDR3 runs 11 residues. The V and J ends lost 6 bases and 8 bases respectively, with 11 bases between them.

The CDR3 sequence is CSVEDKTESYEQYF. The DNA for the CDR3 is TGCAGCGTTGAAGATAAAACAGAGTCCTACGAGCAGTACTTC. This chain links TRBV29-1 with TRBJ2-5; no reliable D call. The better agreement between TRBJ2-7 and the DNA end casts doubt on the J call. CDR1 and CDR2 (germline): SQVTM, ANQGSEA. This CDR3 contains 14 residues.

This clonotype occurred a few times. The chain couples TRBV14 to TRBJ2-2, with D unclear. Per germline, CDR1 SGHDN and CDR2 FVKESK. There are 14 residues in the CDR3. The V end was cut by 7 bases, the J end by 0 bases, with 9 bases between. The CDR3 region is CASTDGANTGELFF. For the CDR3, the DNA is TGTGCCAGCACTGACGGAGCGAACACCGGGGAGCTGTTTTTT.

On this clonotype itself: One end of the junction fails to match germline, which may point to a read error. The chain employs TRBV27 and TRBJ2-2; D gene uncertain. Germline V lookup: CDR1 MNHEY, CDR2 SMNVEV (reference sequence). The CDR3 contains 13 residues. CDR3 residues: CASTLSPTGELFF. The CDR3 DNA reads TGTGCCAGCACTTTATCCCCCACCGGGGAGCTGTTTTTT.

This rearrangement joins TRBV10-3 to TRBJ2-7; 12 bases line up with TRBD2. TRBJ2-1 explains the end of the DNA better; the J call may be wrong. Germline V gene lookup returns CDR1 ENHRY and CDR2 SYGVKD. This CDR3 region has 15 residues. CDR3 amino acids: CAISDLAGGPVEQFF. Here the CDR3 DNA reads TGTGCCATCAGTGATCTAGCGGGAGGGCCTGTTGAGCAGTTCTTC.

The sample holds a few counts of this clonotype. The V call is TRBV28, the J call TRBJ2-1; TRBD2 might be the D (5 bases). V was clipped by 4 bases and J by 1 base, with 8 bases between them. The CDR3 consists of 14 residues. Germline CDR1 reads MDHEN; CDR2 reads SYDVKM. In DNA form, the CDR3 reads TGTGCCAGCAGTTCGGGGAAGTCCTACAATGAGCAGTTCTTC. Protein sequence: CASSSGKSYNEQFF.

The chain employs TRBV13 and TRBJ2-5; 10 bases align to TRBD1. There are 17 residues in the CDR3. Germline CDR1 PRHDT, CDR2 FYEKMQ (reference sequence). After removal of 5 bases from V and 1 base from J, the junction contained 10 bases not matched to a gene. The CDR3 loop reads CASSQTGTGDLQETQYF. For the CDR3, the DNA is TGTGCCAGCAGCCAGACCGGGACAGGGGACCTCCAAGAGACCCAGTACTTC.

J is TRBJ2-5 and V is TRBV7-9; D ambiguous. The CDR3 has 17 amino acids. From germline, CDR1 is SEHNR and CDR2 FQNEAQ (reference sequence). V was pared by 4 bases and J by 2 bases, with 20 bases between. The chain's CDR3 is CASSSPLGWAEQETQYF. Written as DNA, the CDR3 is TGTGCCAGCAGCTCACCTTTAGGGTGGGCAGAACAAGAGACCCAGTACTTC.

This chain links TRBV6-6 with TRBJ1-1; TRBD1 aligns across 7 bases. V gave up 6 bases and J gave up 8 bases; unmatched junction bases: 9. The CDR3 runs to 13 residues. Germline CDR1 reads MNHNY; CDR2 reads SVGAGI (reference sequence). This CDR3 reads CASSRLDRVEAFF. DNA of the CDR3: TGTGCCAGCAGCCGTCTCGACAGGGTGGAAGCTTTCTTT.

The rearrangement joins TRBV11-2 to TRBJ2-3; 11 bases map to TRBD2. The length of the CDR3 is 17 residues. Germline assignment: CDR1 SGHAT and CDR2 FQNNGV. V lost 5 bases, J lost 2 bases, and 9 bases stayed unmatched. CDR3 region: CASSVQGLAGVTDTQYF. The DNA for the CDR3 is TGTGCCAGCAGCGTTCAAGGACTAGCGGGTGTCACAGATACGCAGTATTTT.